This passage covers 14 T cell receptor beta chains from one sample sequenced in a study of OX40 agonist ivuxolimab in advanced cancers. Sequencing used immunoSEQ multiplex PCR; TCRdb keeps in-frame clones, though not all of them. Among tens of thousands of clones listed, approximately 86% were seen once. The sequences come from CD4+ or CD8+ T cells sorted from blood, collected in a trial of the OX40 agonist ivuxolimab. Receptor source: an adult with an advanced solid tumor such as melanoma, head and neck, liver or kidney cancer.

The chain is built from TRBV7-2 and TRBJ2-2, with D perhaps TRBD2 (6 bases). The ends were cut back, 1 base at V and 5 bases at J, with 14 bases in the middle. The CDR3 covers 16 residues. In germline, CDR1 is SGHTA, CDR2 FQGNSA. The CDR3 DNA reads as TGTGCCAGCAGCTTAGTCCCGCCCCGGGGGACCGGGGAGCTGTTTTTT. Translating gives CASSLVPPRGTGELFF. The complete variable domain, with remaining parts taken from reference TRBV7-2 and TRBJ2-2, reads GAGVSQSPSNKVTEKGKDVELRCDPISGHTALYWYRQSLGQGLEFLIYFQGNSAPDKSGLPSDRFSAERTGGSVSTLTIQRTQQEDSAVYLCASSLVPPRGTGELFFGEGSRLTVL.

This chain uses TRBV11-2 with TRBJ2-5; 8 positions match TRBD2. Unmatched junction bases numbered 12, after V lost 5 bases and J lost 4 bases. CDR1 and CDR2 from the germline V gene are SGHAT and FQNNGV. CDR3 length equals 16 residues. The DNA of the CDR3 is TGTGCCAGCAGCCCCGCCGCGGGGGGACACGGAGAGACCCAGTACTTC. Its translation is CASSPAAGGHGETQYF.

The chain employs TRBV18 and TRBJ1-4, with D unclear. The germline gives CDR1 KGHSH, CDR2 LQKENI. The CDR3 consists of 13 residues. V was cut by 3 bases and J by 8 bases, with 10 bases left in between. CDR3 DNA: TGTGCCAGCTCACCGTTGGTGGGGGAAAAACTGTTTTTT. It yields the protein CASSPLVGEKLFF.

This chain joins TRBV30 and TRBJ1-1; D uncertain. CDR3 length: 12 amino acids. Germline V CDR1 and CDR2: GTSNPN, SVGIG (reference sequence). The V gene lost 4 bases and the J gene lost 8 bases, with 14 bases spanning the gap. For the CDR3, the DNA is TGTGCCTGGAATGGTGTGCGGGGAGAAGCTTTCTTT. This gives the protein CAWNGVRGEAFF.

The chain joins TRBV4-3 to TRBJ2-5; D call uncertain. Trimming removed 0 bases from V and 2 bases from J, with 13 bases in between. CDR3 length: 16 amino acids. CDR1 and CDR2 from the germline V gene are LGHNA and YSLEER. Here the CDR3 reads CASSQELRGVQETQYF. CDR3 in DNA: TGCGCCAGCAGCCAAGAACTCCGCGGAGTACAAGAGACCCAGTACTTC.

This clone was seen once. The genes are TRBV19 and TRBJ2-6, with a tentative D call TRBD1 (5 bases). Trimming shortened V by 2 bases and J by 2 bases, and 7 bases separated the two germline ends. The V gene's germline CDR1 is LNHDA and CDR2 SQIVND (reference sequence). This CDR3 has 15 residues. The CDR3 coding sequence is TGTGCCAGTAGTATACAGGGTGCTGGGGCCAACGTCCTGACTTTC. It is translated as CASSIQGAGANVLTF. The variable domain in full, completed from reference TRBV19 and TRBJ2-6, reads DGGITQSPKYLFRKEGQNVTLSCEQNLNHDAMYWYRQDPGQGLRLIYYSQIVNDFQKGDIAEGYSVSREKKESFPLTVTSAQKNPTAFYLCASSIQGAGANVLTFGAGSRLTVL.

The gene calls are TRBV19 and TRBJ2-1; D is perhaps TRBD1 (5 bases). The germline gives CDR1 LNHDA, CDR2 SQIVND (reference sequence). V was shortened by 6 bases and J by 0 bases, with 9 bases between the two germline ends. CDR3 size: 14 residues. CDR3: CASRGPSSYNEQFF. CDR3 bases: TGTGCCAGTAGGGGGCCTAGCTCCTACAATGAGCAGTTCTTC.

The chain joins TRBV7-6 to TRBJ2-1; D ambiguous. Trimming pared 6 bases from V and 4 bases from J, leaving 19 bases between. Germline values: CDR1 SGHVS, CDR2 FNYEAQ. This CDR3 is 16 amino acids long. The CDR3 reads CASSPNHLTFYNEQFF. In DNA form, the CDR3 reads TGTGCCAGCAGTCCAAACCACCTCACATTTTACAATGAGCAGTTCTTC.

DNA of the CDR3: TGTGCCAGCAGCTCAGGGACAGGGGGCTATTCACCCCTCCACTTT. It yields the protein CASSSGTGGYSPLHF. J is TRBJ1-6 and V is TRBV7-8; 12 bases agree with TRBD1. This CDR3 is built from 15 residues. J lost 8 bases, V lost 4 bases, and 3 bases had no gene match. Germline V lookup: CDR1 SGHVS, CDR2 FQNEAQ.

The rearrangement joins TRBV5-1 to TRBJ1-1, with 9 bases matching TRBD1. Germline loops: CDR1 SGHRS, CDR2 YFSETQ. Unmatched junction bases numbered 5, after V lost 2 bases and J lost 0 bases. This CDR3 comprises 16 residues. CDR3 sequence reads: CASSFRQGGLNTEAFF. CDR3 coding DNA: TGCGCCAGCAGCTTTCGACAGGGGGGCCTGAACACTGAAGCTTTCTTT.

The chain combines TRBV19 with TRBJ1-5; a possible D gene is TRBD1 (6 bases). The V end was cut by 5 bases, the J end by 1 base, with 9 bases between. The CDR3 contains 14 residues. The germline gives CDR1 LNHDA, CDR2 SQIVND (reference sequence). The DNA for the CDR3 is TGTGCCAGTAGTTCAACAGGGAGCAATCAGCCCCAGCATTTT. Amino acid sequence: CASSSTGSNQPQHF. The full variable domain, completed using reference TRBV19 and TRBJ1-5, is DGGITQSPKYLFRKEGQNVTLSCEQNLNHDAMYWYRQDPGQGLRLIYYSQIVNDFQKGDIAEGYSVSREKKESFPLTVTSAQKNPTAFYLCASSSTGSNQPQHFGDGTRLSIL.

The V call is TRBV27, the J call TRBJ2-3, with 14 bases fitting TRBD2. The V gene end was trimmed by 6 bases and the J gene end by 6 bases; junction bases not matched to a gene: 8. CDR1 and CDR2 from the germline V gene are MNHEY and SMNVEV (reference sequence). The CDR3 extends over 16 amino acids. In DNA, the CDR3 is TGTGCCAGCAGCCCCCGGACTAGCGGGAGGTCGGATACGCAGTATTTT. Its protein product is CASSPRTSGRSDTQYF.

This chain uses TRBV29-1 with TRBJ1-2; D might be TRBD1 (5 bases). V was pared by 6 bases and J by 4 bases, with 15 bases between. Germline V gives CDR1 SQVTM, CDR2 ANQGSEA. The CDR3 totals 13 residues. The CDR3 reads CSVSVGLGYGYTF. The CDR3 bases are TGCAGCGTATCAGTGGGGCTAGGCTATGGCTACACCTTC.

J is TRBJ1-1 and V is TRBV6-1; no clear D. CDR1 MNHNS and CDR2 SASEGT come from the germline V gene. CDR3 length equals 15 residues. Trimming took off 2 bases at V and 3 bases at J, with 13 bases between the two ends. This CDR3 is CASSETRFWDTEAFF. The CDR3 DNA sequence: TGTGCCAGCAGTGAAACCAGGTTCTGGGACACTGAAGCTTTCTTT.